The clone carrying this T cell receptor (beta chain) was counted a single time. Trimming pared 3 bases from V and 4 bases from J, leaving 13 bases between. This CDR3 has 14 residues. The V gene's germline CDR1 is SGHNT and CDR2 YYREEE (reference sequence). The data stem from a study of shared clonotypes between healthy human individuals. Clones were sequenced by immunoSEQ multiplex PCR, and TCRdb holds only the in-frame ones, with some missing. The data show about 1.5 million clones, 95% to 99% seen once. This rearrangement joins TRBV5-4 to TRBJ2-5; tentative D call: TRBD2 (5 bases). Specimen: naive CD4+ T cells sorted from blood. As for subset: CD45RA+ positively selected. This clonotype was sampled from a young man in good health. Written as DNA, the CDR3 is TGTGCCAGCAGCTCCGAACAAGCGGCAGAGACCCAGTACTTC. It is translated as CASSSEQAAETQYF. Filled out from reference TRBV5-4 and TRBJ2-5, the complete variable domain reads ETGVTQSPTHLIKTRGQQVTLRCSSQSGHNTVSWYQQALGQGPQFIFQYYREEENGRGNFPPRFSGLQFPNYSSELNVNALELDDSALYLCASSSEQAAETQYFGPGTRLLVL.